These 12 T cell receptor beta chains share one sample of origin, sequenced in a study of T-cell memory formation after mild COVID-19. TCRdb re-derived calls from the 5' RACE reads in MiXCR, one entry per CDR3 protein. The table has 290,000 or so distinct CDR3 sequences, approximately 19% seen once; the top ten hold roughly 21%. Sequenced sample: PBMCs or a T cell subset sorted from them (not recorded which). These receptors were taken from a man aged 18 to 29 who had mild COVID-19 (a few samples of this study predate the infection). Cell type and time point are not known.

The chain links TRBV7-9 to TRBJ2-7, with D possibly matching TRBD1 (6 bases). This CDR3 is 13 amino acids long. In germline, CDR1 is SEHNR, CDR2 FQNEAQ (reference sequence). V was clipped by 2 bases and J by 5 bases, with 10 bases between them. The CDR3 nucleotides read TGTGCCAGCAGCTTAACGCAGGGGCACGAGCAGTACTTC. Its protein product is CASSLTQGHEQYF.

The CDR3 is CASSVDNTEAFF. The CDR3 DNA follows: TGTGCCAGCAGTGTCGATAACACTGAAGCTTTCTTT. V usage is TRBV6-6 and J usage is TRBJ1-1; no clear D. Germline V gene data show CDR1 as MNHNY and CDR2 as SVGAGI (reference sequence). This CDR3 is built from 12 residues. The germline V and J ends were trimmed by 5 bases and 2 bases, with 6 bases remaining between them.

The CDR3 nucleotides read TGTGCCAGCAGTTACTCGCCGTGGGAGCGGGGGATAAACTACGAGCAGTACGTC. Translating it yields CASSYSPWERGINYEQYV. The chain carries TRBV6-2 or TRBV6-3 and TRBJ2-7; 8 bases are shared with TRBD2. Germline V gene data show CDR1 as MNHEY and CDR2 as SVGEGT. V trimming: 0 bases; J trimming: 3 bases; junction bases outside the gene matches: 13. This CDR3 comprises 18 residues.

The sample holds a few counts of this clonotype. The chain uses TRBV24-1 and TRBJ2-2; D is unclear. There are 13 residues in the CDR3. V was clipped by 5 bases and J by 7 bases, with 10 bases between them. The V gene's germline CDR1 is KGHDR and CDR2 SFDVKD. CDR3 sequence (DNA): TGTGCCACCAGTGCGGGTTTAGGCGGGGAGCTGTTTTTT. It specifies CATSAGLGGELFF.

The rearrangement uses TRBV28 and TRBJ1-2; possibly TRBD1 for D (5 bases). This CDR3 contains 13 residues. Trimming took off 6 bases at V and 8 bases at J, with 16 bases between the two ends. Germline assignment: CDR1 MDHEN and CDR2 SYDVKM. This CDR3 reads CASSTLGRTGYTF. The CDR3 DNA follows: TGTGCCAGCAGCACCCTCGGGAGGACAGGCTACACCTTC.

The chain joins TRBV5-1 to TRBJ2-7; a weak D match, TRBD1 (7 bases). With 2 bases removed from V and 2 bases from J, the gap between germline ends came to 14 bases. The CDR3 has 15 amino acids. CDR1 is SGHRS, CDR2 YFSETQ, per germline. CDR3 sequence: CASSLQPGGTYEQYV. The CDR3 bases are TGCGCCAGCAGCTTACAACCAGGGGGGACCTACGAGCAGTACGTC.

The chain uses TRBV6-5 and TRBJ1-1, with TRBD1 matching 8 bases. This CDR3 comprises 16 residues. Germline V gives CDR1 MNHEY, CDR2 SVGAGI. V lost 5 bases and J lost 2; bases outside the gene matches: 10. The CDR3 region is CASSLKTGGPNTEAFF. The CDR3 DNA reads as TGTGCCAGCAGTCTGAAAACAGGGGGGCCAAACACTGAAGCTTTCTTT.

This chain links TRBV5-1 with TRBJ2-5, with D possibly TRBD1 on 5 matching bases. The CDR3 has 14 residues. Germline V CDR1 and CDR2: SGHRS, YFSETQ. Deletions cut 0 bases from V and 4 bases from J, with 10 bases between. The CDR3 here is CASSLAGLAETQYF. The CDR3 DNA follows: TGCGCCAGCAGCTTGGCAGGGTTAGCAGAGACCCAGTACTTC.

The chain couples TRBV3-1 to TRBJ1-5; 8 bases fit TRBD1. CDR3 size: 17 residues. The V segment lost 0 bases and the J segment 6 bases; nucleotides outside the gene matches: 10. Germline V gene data show CDR1 as LGHDT and CDR2 as YNNKEL (reference sequence). This CDR3 reads CASSQDLLGQGIQPQHF. In DNA form, the CDR3 reads TGTGCCAGCAGCCAAGATCTGCTTGGACAGGGTATTCAGCCCCAGCATTTT.

The chain combines TRBV9 with TRBJ2-7; D uncertain. The ends were cut back, 4 bases at V and 1 base at J, with 15 bases in the middle. CDR1 and CDR2 from the germline V gene are SGDLS and YYNGEE. The CDR3 consists of 15 residues. For the CDR3, the DNA is TGTGCCAGCAGCTCGAAGCTAGGGTTTTCCTACGAGCAGTACGTC. Translation: CASSSKLGFSYEQYV.

The rearrangement links TRBV12-3 or TRBV12-4 to TRBJ1-6; TRBD1 might be the D (5 bases). V was trimmed by 5 bases and J by 3 bases, leaving 8 bases between them. The CDR3 totals 14 residues. The DNA for the CDR3 is TGTGCCAGCAGTCAGGGAGACTATAATTCACCCCTCCACTTT. Protein: CASSQGDYNSPLHF.

The V gene is TRBV28, the J gene TRBJ2-2, with D possibly TRBD2 on 5 matching bases. In germline, CDR1 is MDHEN, CDR2 SYDVKM. The V and J ends lost 5 bases and 4 bases respectively, with 11 bases between them. The CDR3 is 14 amino acids. As DNA, the CDR3 is TGTGCCAGCAGTCGGTCGGCGGGCACCGGGGAGCTGTTTTTT. It encodes CASSRSAGTGELFF. The variable domain in full, completed from reference TRBV28 and TRBJ2-2, reads DVKVTQSSRYLVKRTGEKVFLECVQDMDHENMFWYRQDPGLGLRLIYFSYDVKMKEKGDIPEGYSVSREKKERFSLILESASTNQTSMYLCASSRSAGTGELFFGEGSRLTVL.